The TCR beta chain under discussion was sequenced for a study of blood T cells in healthy people across ages. Study findings and constraints: Conclusively comparing naive with antigen-experienced cells was impossible with unsorted PBMCs. Diversity estimates from one million T cells were considered underestimates.

Aged roughly 6 to 90, donors were systemically healthy Caucasians from Russia. A remark on this clonotype: Its antigen is unknown.

With a J-beta primer mix and a sample-barcoded 5' primer, a second PCR ran roughly 6 to 11 cycles. TCRdb re-derived calls from the 5' RACE reads in MiXCR, one entry per CDR3 protein. The sample records roughly 800,000 distinct CDR3 sequences, roughly 40% being singletons. The sequencing sample was made of blood. This TCR was recovered from a man aged 18 to 30 in good health.

CDR3 sequence reads: CASSPRQGPSYEQYF. CDR3 DNA sequence: TGTGCCAGCAGTCCACGGCAGGGCCCGAGCTACGAGCAGTACTTC. This chain links TRBV27 with TRBJ2-7; a weak D match, TRBD1 (5 bases). Deletions cut 5 bases from V and 3 bases from J, with 17 bases between. The CDR3 has 15 amino acids. Germline V gives CDR1 MNHEY, CDR2 SMNVEV (reference sequence).